Listed here are 23 T cell receptor beta chains from one sample, sequenced in a study of blood T cell repertoires in COVID-19. Sequencing was performed with immunoSEQ multiplex PCR; in TCRdb, only in-frame clones are kept and a portion is missing. The sample yields 110,000 to 150,000 clones, 87% seen once. Sequencing used PBMCs or T cells enriched from blood (not recorded which). The receptors derive from a man between 60 and 70 years old who had recovered from COVID-19.

The chain uses TRBV7-2 and TRBJ1-5; TRBD1 matches 7 bases. The length of the CDR3 is 16 residues. Germline assignment: CDR1 SGHTA and CDR2 FQGNSA. V trimming: 5 bases; J trimming: 1 base; junction bases outside the gene matches: 8. The chain's CDR3 is CASSLRMDRSNQPQHF. The CDR3 DNA is TGTGCCAGCAGCCTTAGAATGGACAGGAGCAATCAGCCCCAGCATTTT.

This clone has a single count. This chain joins TRBV2 and TRBJ1-1, with D unresolved. Between the trimmed V and J ends, which lost 8 bases and 2 bases, there was a span of 12 bases. CDR3 length: 13 amino acids. CDR1 is SNHLY, CDR2 FYNNEI, per germline. CDR3 sequence (DNA): TGTGCCAGCGAACTTCGGGTAAACACTGAAGCTTTCTTT. Translated: CASELRVNTEAFF.

The chain combines TRBV27 with TRBJ1-3; D unresolved. Looked up from germline, CDR1 is MNHEY and CDR2 is SMNVEV (reference sequence). This CDR3 contains 12 residues. The germline V and J ends were trimmed by 8 bases and 2 bases, with 7 bases remaining between them. In nucleotides, the CDR3 is TGTGCCAGCGGGAGGGCTGGAAACACCATATATTTT. Translated, it gives CASGRAGNTIYF.

V and J are TRBV19 and TRBJ1-4; no clear D gene. Germline V gives CDR1 LNHDA, CDR2 SQIVND (reference sequence). This CDR3 has 14 residues. Trimming took off 7 bases at V and 7 bases at J, with 16 bases between the two ends. CDR3 DNA: TGTGCCAGTACCCCCGAACGGCGAGGTGAAAAACTGTTTTTT. Amino acid sequence: CASTPERRGEKLFF.

The chain recombines TRBV5-4 with TRBJ2-1, with a weak D call TRBD2 (6 bases). Per germline, CDR1 SGHNT and CDR2 YYREEE (reference sequence). V shed 2 bases and J shed 12 bases, with 21 bases lying between them. The CDR3 sequence is 15 residues long. CDR3 residues: CASSFGAGASELQFF. The CDR3 DNA is TGTGCCAGCAGCTTCGGGGCTGGCGCTAGCGAGTTGCAGTTCTTC.

This clone was observed a single time. V gene TRBV5-1 combines with J gene TRBJ1-2; 8 bases map to TRBD1. This CDR3 is built from 13 residues. The germline CDR1 and CDR2 sequences are SGHRS and YFSETQ. V lost 6 bases to trimming and J lost 8 bases; unmatched junction nucleotides: 9. CDR3 DNA: TGCGCCAGCACCACCGGACAGGGCGGAGGCTACACCTTC. It yields the protein CASTTGQGGGYTF.

This sequence joins TRBV3-1 (or the pseudogene TRBV3-2) and TRBJ2-1, with unresolved D. This CDR3 is built from 14 residues. The germline V gene encodes CDR1 LGHDT and CDR2 YNNKEL (reference sequence). Trimming stripped 0 bases from V and 10 bases from J, with 13 bases between. The CDR3 spells CASSQDAALREQFF. The CDR3 bases are TGTGCCAGCAGCCAAGATGCGGCCCTCCGAGAGCAGTTCTTC.

V gene TRBV2 combines with J gene TRBJ1-1; D is perhaps TRBD1 (6 bases). Germline V gene sequence: CDR1 SNHLY, CDR2 FYNNEI. This CDR3 is 16 amino acids long. V was trimmed by 5 bases and J by 3 bases, leaving 19 bases between them. CDR3 amino acids: CASSLDRTITYTEAFF. CDR3 DNA sequence: TGTGCCAGCAGTTTAGACAGGACCATTACGTACACTGAAGCTTTCTTT.

The chain couples TRBV30 to TRBJ2-7, with TRBD2 matching 9 bases. Losses at the gene ends were 1 base for V and 0 bases for J; bases not matched to a gene: 7. The length of the CDR3 is 16 residues. The germline V gene encodes CDR1 GTSNPN and CDR2 SVGIG (reference sequence). The CDR3 DNA reads as TGTGCCTGGAGTGCCCGGACTAGCGCAAGCTCCTACGAGCAGTACTTC. Protein: CAWSARTSASSYEQYF.

The chain joins TRBV28 to TRBJ1-2; D is perhaps TRBD1 (6 bases). V was pared by 5 bases and J by 5 bases, with 18 bases between. Per the germline V gene, CDR1 is MDHEN and CDR2 is SYDVKM. The CDR3 spans 15 residues. In nucleotides, the CDR3 is TGTGCCAGCAGTAACTCGGACAGTACCCTTTATGGCTACACCTTC. Translating gives CASSNSDSTLYGYTF.

This chain joins TRBV18 and TRBJ2-1, with D tentatively TRBD2 (6 bases). V was trimmed by 4 bases and J by 8 bases, leaving 15 bases between them. Germline V gene lookup returns CDR1 KGHSH and CDR2 LQKENI. The CDR3 consists of 14 residues. The CDR3 bases are TGTGCCAGCTCACTCCGGGGGAGCGGCGATGAGCAGTTCTTC. Translated: CASSLRGSGDEQFF.

This clone was picked up one time. The gene calls are TRBV19 and TRBJ2-4; possible D gene TRBD1, 5 bases. CDR1 and CDR2 (germline): LNHDA, SQIVND (reference sequence). This CDR3 is 12 amino acids long. The V end lost 7 bases, the J end lost 9 bases, and 13 bases lay between the germline ends. The CDR3 region is CASNSGWGIQYF. The DNA of the CDR3 is TGTGCCAGTAACTCAGGGTGGGGCATTCAGTACTTC. The variable domain in full, completed from reference TRBV19 and TRBJ2-4, reads DGGITQSPKYLFRKEGQNVTLSCEQNLNHDAMYWYRQDPGQGLRLIYYSQIVNDFQKGDIAEGYSVSREKKESFPLTVTSAQKNPTAFYLCASNSGWGIQYFGAGTRLSVL.

This chain connects TRBV2 to TRBJ2-7; D might be TRBD1 (6 bases). Germline values: CDR1 SNHLY, CDR2 FYNNEI. The CDR3 is 12 residues long. Trimming left V 10 bases short and J 0 bases short, with 10 bases between. CDR3 protein: CATYRVSYEQYF. Written as DNA, the CDR3 is TGTGCCACCTACAGGGTCTCCTACGAGCAGTACTTC.

This chain links TRBV7-9 with TRBJ2-7; 10 bases fit TRBD1. The ends lost 3 bases at V and 5 bases at J; junction bases unmatched: 4. There are 14 residues in the CDR3. The germline V gene encodes CDR1 SEHNR and CDR2 FQNEAQ (reference sequence). The CDR3 DNA reads as TGTGCCAGCAGCTTGACAGGGGGCCCGAACGAGCAGTACTTC. This codes for CASSLTGGPNEQYF. Supplemented by reference TRBV7-9 and TRBJ2-7, the full variable domain reads DTGVSQNPRHKITKRGQNVTFRCDPISEHNRLYWYRQTLGQGPEFLTYFQNEAQLEKSRLLSDRFSAERPKGSFSTLEIQRTEQGDSAMYLCASSLTGGPNEQYFGPGTRLTVT.

The rearrangement links TRBV7-6 to TRBJ2-1, with 11 nucleotides matching TRBD2. The junction had 8 bases not matched to a gene; V was cut back by 0 bases and J by 7 bases. The CDR3 has 17 residues. Per germline, CDR1 SGHVS and CDR2 FNYEAQ. DNA for the CDR3: TGTGCCAGCAGCTTAGCGCCAAGCGGGACTAGCGGAAATGAGCAGTTCTTC. It yields the protein CASSLAPSGTSGNEQFF. Based on the CDR3 plus reference TRBV7-6 and TRBJ2-1, the full variable domain is GAGVSQSPRYKVTKRGQDVALRCDPISGHVSLYWYRQALGQGPEFLTYFNYEAQQDKSGLPNDRFSAERPEGSISTLTIQRTEQRDSAMYRCASSLAPSGTSGNEQFFGPGTRLTVL.

The chain joins TRBV9 to TRBJ1-1; D remains unclear. Trimming cost V 0 bases and J 6 bases, with 12 bases left between them. This CDR3 comprises 14 residues. Germline assignment: CDR1 SGDLS and CDR2 YYNGEE. CDR3 bases: TGTGCCAGCAGCGTAGCTGTGGAGGGTGCTGAAGCTTTCTTT. Translation: CASSVAVEGAEAFF.

This clone was recorded only once. The chain's CDR3 is CASSPREASGSRKKQYF. The CDR3 region has the DNA TGTGCCAGCAGCCCGCGGGAGGCTAGCGGGAGCAGAAAAAAGCAGTACTTC. The chain joins TRBV7-9 to TRBJ2-7; 10 bases fit TRBD2. This CDR3 spans 17 amino acids. From germline, CDR1 is SEHNR and CDR2 FQNEAQ (reference sequence). Trimming at V came to 5 bases and at J to 8 bases, leaving 18 bases not matched to a gene.

The chain recombines TRBV6-5 with TRBJ1-3; weak D call: TRBD1 (5 bases). CDR1 is MNHEY and CDR2 is SVGAGI in the germline V gene. This CDR3 is built from 15 residues. V was cut by 0 bases and J by 2 bases, with 8 bases left in between. Here the CDR3 reads CASSYSIGAGNTIYF. In nucleotides, the CDR3 is TGTGCCAGCAGTTACTCGATAGGGGCTGGAAACACCATATATTTT.

The V and J genes are TRBV28 and TRBJ2-7, with TRBD1 matching over 9 bases. Germline CDR1 reads MDHEN; CDR2 reads SYDVKM. The ends lost 7 bases at V and 5 bases at J; junction bases unmatched: 9. The CDR3 is 14 residues long. CDR3 nucleotides: TGTGCCAGCATCTCGGGACAGGGTACCCACGAGCAGTACTTC. It translates to CASISGQGTHEQYF.

V and J are TRBV30 and TRBJ1-5; the D gene is possibly TRBD1 (5 bases). Germline CDR1 reads GTSNPN; CDR2 reads SVGIG (reference sequence). V lost 1 base and J 4 bases, leaving 17 bases between the germline ends. This CDR3 is built from 16 residues. The DNA of the CDR3 is TGTGCCTGGAGTGGTGGAGGGGCAGGACGTAATCAGCCCCAGCATTTT. It translates to CAWSGGGAGRNQPQHF.

The chain uses TRBV12-3 or TRBV12-4 and TRBJ1-4, with a tentative D call TRBD1 (5 bases). The CDR3 runs 13 residues. V gave up 5 bases and J gave up 7 bases, with 11 bases separating them. The CDR3 nucleotides read TGTGCCAGCAGTCCTCGGGGGGTTGAAAAACTGTTTTTT. This translates into CASSPRGVEKLFF.

The CDR3 protein is CSAGQGVWEKLFF. The CDR3 region has the DNA TGCAGCGCCGGACAGGGGGTGTGGGAAAAACTGTTTTTT. The chain uses TRBV29-1 and TRBJ1-4; 10 positions match TRBD1. The CDR3 covers 13 residues. With 7 bases clipped from V and 8 bases from J, the junction kept 7 bases outside the gene matches. In germline, CDR1 is SQVTM, CDR2 ANQGSEA.

The chain joins TRBV7-9 to TRBJ1-4, with D hard to call. The CDR3 covers 15 residues. Germline V gene sequence: CDR1 SEHNR, CDR2 FQNEAQ (reference sequence). Trimming left V 1 base short and J 4 bases short, with 10 bases between. The CDR3 DNA reads TGTGCCAGCAGCTTAGACCGGAGTAATAATGAAAAACTGTTTTTT. Translated: CASSLDRSNNEKLFF.